Listed here is a single T cell receptor beta chain. Its antigen is not known. Expressed TCRB transcripts were sequenced after all isolated RNA was converted to cDNA. TCRdb's table, derived via immunoSEQ multiplex PCR, lists solely in-frame clones and lacks some. The table includes 350,000 to 450,000 clones, about 15% detected once. CDR3 size: 15 residues. V shed 5 bases and J 4 bases; nucleotides not matched to a gene: 6. Germline V lookup: CDR1 SGHTA, CDR2 FQGNSA. These data belong to a study of beta chain features in type 1 diabetes. Only one heparinised blood draw was taken per donor, and its volume averaged about 120 mL. CD4+ naive, central memory, regulatory and stem cell-like memory cells were sorted via CD45RO/CCR7/CD25/CD127/CD95/CD27. Study-wide findings and caveats: Sampled from patients, naive, central memory and Treg TCRB repertoires appeared more similar than those sampled from healthy donors.

The chain is built from TRBV7-2 and TRBJ1-4, with 8 positions matching TRBD1. The sequence came from a man younger than 40 in good health. The sequencing sample was made of naive CD4+ T cells from blood. CDR3 sequence: CASSEQGGSNEKLFF. For the CDR3, the DNA is TGTGCCAGCAGCGAACAGGGGGGAAGTAATGAAAAACTGTTTTTT.